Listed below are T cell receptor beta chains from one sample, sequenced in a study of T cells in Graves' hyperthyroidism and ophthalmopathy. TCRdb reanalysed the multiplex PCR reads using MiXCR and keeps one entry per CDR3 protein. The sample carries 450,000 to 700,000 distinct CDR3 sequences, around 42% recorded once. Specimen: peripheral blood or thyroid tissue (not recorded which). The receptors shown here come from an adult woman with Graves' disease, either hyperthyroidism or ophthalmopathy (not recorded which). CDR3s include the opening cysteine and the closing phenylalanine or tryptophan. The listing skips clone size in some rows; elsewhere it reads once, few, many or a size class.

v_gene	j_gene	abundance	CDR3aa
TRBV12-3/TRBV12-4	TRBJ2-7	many	CASRPGRRHLYEQYF
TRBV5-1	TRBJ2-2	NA	CASSMGQGDYLRELFF
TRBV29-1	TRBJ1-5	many	CSVVEWVGQPQHF
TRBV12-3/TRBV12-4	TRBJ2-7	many	CASRPSGLPYEQYF
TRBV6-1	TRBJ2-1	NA	CASSLGLAGDEQFF
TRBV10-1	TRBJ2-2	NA	CASRAGGTGELFF
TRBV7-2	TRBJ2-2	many	CASSLVSYTGELFF
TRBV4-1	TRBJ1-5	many	CASSQGPVIVGNQPQHF
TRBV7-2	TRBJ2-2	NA	CASSLSEWATGELFF
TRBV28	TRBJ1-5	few	CASSLLRTTKPQHF
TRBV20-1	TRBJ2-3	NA	CSASRGTGDLSTDTQYF
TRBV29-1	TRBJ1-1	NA	CSVEAGTGDTEAFF
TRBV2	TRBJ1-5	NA	CASSRGLAGGRKTQHF
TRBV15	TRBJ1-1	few	CATSLTGGTEAFF
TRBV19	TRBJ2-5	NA	CASSPGGWPQETQYF
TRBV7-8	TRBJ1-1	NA	CASSIGHPNTEAFF
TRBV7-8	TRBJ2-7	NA	CASSPGLAGGDYEQYF
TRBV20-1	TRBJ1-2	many	CSARATTFNYGYTF
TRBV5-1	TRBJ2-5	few	CASSQGSGPSGAQYF
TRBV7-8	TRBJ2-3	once	CASSSEDGADTQYF
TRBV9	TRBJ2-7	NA	CASSLWGIGACEQYF
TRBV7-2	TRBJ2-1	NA	CASNPDGRFGEQFF
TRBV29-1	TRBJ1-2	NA	CSVVFYRADGYGYTF
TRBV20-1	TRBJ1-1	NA	CSARDFGPGRTEAFF
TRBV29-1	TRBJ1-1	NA	CSLRQGSEAFF
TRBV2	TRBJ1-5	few	CASIMGQPPQPQHF
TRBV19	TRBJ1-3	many	CATGPGSGNTIYF
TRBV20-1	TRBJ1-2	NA	CSASSYDSPSAGYTF
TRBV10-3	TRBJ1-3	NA	CAIYRPGNTIYF
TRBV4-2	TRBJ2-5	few	CASSLADAGRETQYF
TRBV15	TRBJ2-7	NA	CATSSDHYEQYF
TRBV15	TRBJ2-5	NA	CATSRLQGTQYF
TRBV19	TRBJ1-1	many	CAHLNTEAFF
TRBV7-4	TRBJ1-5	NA	CASSQESTRQPQHF
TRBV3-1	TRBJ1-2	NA	CASSQKAGTEINYGYTF
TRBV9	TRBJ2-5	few	CASSEGLRGETQYF
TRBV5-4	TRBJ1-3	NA	CASSFGVSGNTIYF
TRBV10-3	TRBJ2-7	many	CAISERLAGQYF
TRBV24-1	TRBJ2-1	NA	CATTESSGTSNEQFF
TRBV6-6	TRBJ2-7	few	CASSTTGIPYEQYF
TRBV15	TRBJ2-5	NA	CATSRDQPRHRQEIQYF
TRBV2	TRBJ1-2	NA	CASSGTGAPYLYTF
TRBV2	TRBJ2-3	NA	CASSEWATTDTQYF